A selection of T cell receptor beta chains follows, all from one sample in a study of CXCR3-negative and CXCR3-positive naive CD8 T cells. TCRdb reworked the 5' RACE reads into one entry per CDR3 protein, no DNA. Its table lists around 40,000 distinct CDR3 sequences. Sequenced: memory CD8+ T cells from blood. The receptors derive from a human donor in good health. Some clones in this sample may be carry-over from other donors' samples. Both conserved end residues are part of each CDR3.

J | V | CDR3
TRBJ2-7 | TRBV4-3 | CASSQDSPSSYEQYF
TRBJ2-1 | TRBV4-1 | CASSQETAYNEQFF
TRBJ2-3 | TRBV7-3 | CASSEGGDTQYF
TRBJ1-3 | TRBV5-1 | CASSSDRGDTIYF
TRBJ1-2 | TRBV20-1 | CSARERDTDYTF
TRBJ2-2 | TRBV28 | CASNRQHGNTGELFF
TRBJ2-7 | TRBV5-4 | CASSSAGEQYF
TRBJ2-7 | TRBV29-1 | CSVEAGQTYEQYF
TRBJ2-7 | TRBV5-1 | CASSWTGTHEQYF
TRBJ1-3 | TRBV10-1 | CASTTSGNTIYF
TRBJ1-1 | TRBV2 | CASRISWGTEAFF
TRBJ2-1 | TRBV29-1 | CSVDGLAGGEDEQFF
TRBJ2-3 | TRBV28 | CASSFLGQSTDTQYF
TRBJ2-2 | TRBV3-1 | CASSQEYAGGLTGELFF
TRBJ1-1 | TRBV10-3 | CAISESGPPTEAFF
TRBJ1-3 | TRBV12-2 | CASRLRAWPLSGNTIYF
TRBJ2-1 | TRBV12-3/TRBV12-4 | CATLGEGSYNEQSF
TRBJ1-2 | TRBV6-2/TRBV6-3 | CASSYSQTQGHYGYTF
TRBJ2-3 | TRBV27 | CASSTAHSTDTQYF
TRBJ1-5 | TRBV23-1 | CASSQPLWDRTYSNQPQHF
TRBJ2-7 | TRBV29-1 | CSVKTETYEQYF
TRBJ2-3 | TRBV4-2 | CASMGTSGQADTQYF
TRBJ1-2 | TRBV28 | CASSLYRAGGIYGYTF
TRBJ2-2 | TRBV6-6 | CASKIPGQGAKAGELFF
TRBJ2-7 | TRBV4-1 | CASSQLAGGLYEQYF
TRBJ2-5 | TRBV3-1 | CASSYGTVQETQYF
TRBJ2-1 | TRBV29-1 | CSVQGTGGSNNEQFF
TRBJ2-1 | TRBV3-1 | CASSQPRGPAYNEQFF
TRBJ1-1 | TRBV7-6 | CASSLSTGLNTEAFF
TRBJ2-7 | TRBV29-1 | CSVEADSETYEQYF
TRBJ1-4 | TRBV15 | CATSSSDLMLEKLFF
TRBJ2-2 | TRBV6-5 | CASSYSIFGYGGELFF
TRBJ2-1 | TRBV29-1 | CSVEASLSGEQFF
TRBJ2-7 | TRBV14 | CASSQPGKNYEQYF
TRBJ2-1 | TRBV29-1 | CSGRDGGNEQFF
TRBJ2-1 | TRBV6-5 | CASSSGLAGGGDEQFF
TRBJ2-7 | TRBV7-9 | CASSFPGTGGWEQYF
TRBJ2-1 | TRBV6-1 | CASSPAGGWNEQFF
TRBJ2-3 | TRBV5-6 | CASSLGTSGRLADTQYF
TRBJ1-1 | TRBV21-1 | CASSLRTGSVMNTEAFF
TRBJ2-3 | TRBV7-2 | CASSDLAGGRGDTQYF
TRBJ2-1 | TRBV7-9 | CASSGGVGLNEQFF
TRBJ2-3 | TRBV14 | CASSPALAWGDTQYF
TRBJ2-7 | TRBV29-1 | CSAGGGGEQYF
TRBJ1-1 | TRBV15 | CATSRENTEAFF
TRBJ1-5 | TRBV4-3 | CASSQDRERVPFSNQPQHF
TRBJ2-7 | TRBV28 | CASSPMGREGSYEQYF
TRBJ2-1 | TRBV15 | CATSAKRGSSYNEQFF
TRBJ2-7 | TRBV28 | CASSLGGGGYEQYF
TRBJ1-5 | TRBV20-1 | CSARDRGESQPQHF
TRBJ2-1 | TRBV19 | CASTRVIHSYNEQFF
TRBJ2-6 | TRBV15 | CATSRDVAGANVLTF
TRBJ2-1 | TRBV28 | CASSLSGPLYNEQFF
TRBJ2-3 | TRBV20-1 | CSAISSGGADRTDTQYF
TRBJ1-2 | TRBV15 | CATEGGNGYGYTF
TRBJ2-2 | TRBV5-1 | CASTSWGDENTGELFF
TRBJ1-1 | TRBV29-1 | CSAYGRRNTEAFF
TRBJ2-2 | TRBV7-8 | CASSLEIAASTGELFF
TRBJ1-1 | TRBV7-3 | CASSRDFNTEAFF